Below are 10 T cell receptor beta chains sequenced from a single sample in a study of OX40 agonist ivuxolimab in advanced cancers. Library method: the immunoSEQ multiplex PCR assay. What TCRdb holds here is the immuneACCESS table cut down to in-frame rearrangements. Part of the clones is not present; checked against another copy, under half of the missing clones reflect an unresolved V gene, and the others are unexplained. The sample table holds nearly 45,000 clones, of which 70% to 90% were seen once. The ten largest clonotypes hold 15% to 20% of the sample. Sequenced material: CD4+ or CD8+ T cells sorted from blood, taken in a trial of the OX40 agonist ivuxolimab. The source is an adult with an advanced solid tumor such as melanoma, head and neck, liver or kidney cancer.

V and J are TRBV10-3 and TRBJ2-1; weak D call: TRBD1 (5 bases). The germline V gene has CDR1 ENHRY and CDR2 SYGVKD. There are 16 residues in the CDR3. The V end was cut by 6 bases, the J end by 8 bases, with 23 bases between. The CDR3 is CAISDARVHARYEQFF. The CDR3 DNA follows: TGTGCCATCAGCGACGCCAGGGTCCACGCCCGCTATGAGCAGTTCTTC.

The V call is TRBV6-5, the J call TRBJ2-7, with 8 bases identical to TRBD1. Germline CDR1 and CDR2: MNHEY and SVGAGI. The CDR3 runs 12 residues. The V and J ends lost 9 bases and 4 bases, in that order; junction bases with no gene match: 5. The CDR3 loop is CASKTGGYEQYF. CDR3 bases: TGTGCCAGTAAAACAGGGGGTTACGAGCAGTACTTC.

CDR3: CASSDSLSETGGIDNEQFF. In DNA form, the CDR3 reads TGTGCCAGCAGTGACTCCCTGTCCGAGACAGGGGGCATCGACAATGAGCAGTTCTTC. The chain employs TRBV6-4 and TRBJ2-1; 10 bases map to TRBD1. The junction had 13 bases not matched to a gene; V was cut back by 0 bases and J by 5 bases. This CDR3 spans 19 amino acids. CDR1 is MRHNA and CDR2 is SNTAGT in the germline V gene.

The rearrangement joins TRBV7-9 to TRBJ2-1, with D unclear. Trimming took 6 bases from V and 4 from J, leaving 10 bases between them. CDR3 length: 13 residues. Germline V gene lookup returns CDR1 SEHNR and CDR2 FQNEAQ (reference sequence). CDR3 sequence reads: CASRWTGYNEQFF. The CDR3 DNA is TGTGCCAGCAGATGGACCGGGTACAATGAGCAGTTCTTC.

The CDR3 here is CSAKFPGELFF. The CDR3 bases are TGCAGTGCTAAGTTTCCCGGGGAGCTGTTTTTT. The J gene is TRBJ2-2, the V gene TRBV20-1, with no clear D. Trimming stripped 4 bases from V and 6 bases from J, with 6 bases between. The germline V gene has CDR1 DFQATT and CDR2 SNEGSKA (reference sequence). This CDR3 region has 11 residues.

The CDR3 DNA is TGTGCCAGCCTCTCCACCGCGGGCTACACCTTC. Its protein is CASLSTAGYTF. This sequence joins TRBV6-6 and TRBJ1-2; D gene ambiguous. This CDR3 has 11 amino acids. Looked up from germline, CDR1 is MNHNY and CDR2 is SVGAGI (reference sequence). Trimming left V 8 bases short and J 8 bases short, with 12 bases between.

V usage is TRBV6-4 and J usage is TRBJ1-3; D remains ambiguous. This CDR3 is built from 16 residues. CDR1 is MRHNA and CDR2 is SNTAGT in the germline V gene. The V gene lost 7 bases and the J gene lost 5 bases, with 21 bases spanning the gap. The CDR3 here is CASTLGRERVRNTIYF. The CDR3 coding sequence is TGTGCCAGCACCCTGGGCCGGGAGCGGGTAAGAAACACCATATATTTT.

The CDR3, as DNA: TGTGCCAGCAGCTTATCAGGAGCCCCGACAGGGGTTGACTACACCTTC. Amino acids: CASSLSGAPTGVDYTF. V and J are TRBV7-9 and TRBJ1-2; 8 bases are a match to TRBD1. The CDR3 covers 16 residues. Germline lookup yields CDR1 SEHNR and CDR2 FQNEAQ (reference sequence). Trimming removed 2 bases from V and 10 bases from J; junction bases left unmatched: 15.

The V call is TRBV10-1, the J call TRBJ2-3; 8 nucleotides agree with TRBD2. This CDR3 comprises 14 residues. Germline V gives CDR1 WNHNN, CDR2 SYGVQD (reference sequence). V was clipped by 0 bases and J by 15 bases; unmatched bases: 11. CDR3 protein: CASSESSGSLYAYF. The CDR3 DNA sequence: TGCGCCAGCAGTGAGTCGAGCGGGAGCCTCTACGCATATTTT.

The gene calls are TRBV7-8 and TRBJ2-5; TRBD2 matches at 10 bases. The J call may be incorrect, as the DNA end agrees better with TRBJ2-7. This CDR3 spans 13 amino acids. Germline V gene sequence: CDR1 SGHVS, CDR2 FQNEAQ. CDR3 sequence: CASGTSVSYEQYF. DNA for the CDR3: TGTGCCAGTGGGACTAGCGTATCCTACGAGCAGTACTTC.